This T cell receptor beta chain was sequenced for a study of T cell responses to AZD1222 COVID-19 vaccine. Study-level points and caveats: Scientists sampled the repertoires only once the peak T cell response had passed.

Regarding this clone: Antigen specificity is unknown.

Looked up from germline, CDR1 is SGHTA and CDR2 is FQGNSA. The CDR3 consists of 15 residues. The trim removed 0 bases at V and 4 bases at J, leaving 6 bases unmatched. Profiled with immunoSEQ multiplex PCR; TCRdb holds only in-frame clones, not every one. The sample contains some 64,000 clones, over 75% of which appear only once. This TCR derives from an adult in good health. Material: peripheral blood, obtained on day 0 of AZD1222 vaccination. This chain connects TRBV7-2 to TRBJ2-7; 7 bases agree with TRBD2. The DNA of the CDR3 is TGTGCCAGCAGCTTAGCTGACGGGAGGAGTTACGAGCAGTACTTC. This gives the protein CASSLADGRSYEQYF.